This T cell receptor beta chain was profiled in a study of vaccination and CD4 T cells after COVID-19. Study as a whole: Ranging from 14 to 241, the interval between dose two and post-vaccine sampling had a median of about 76 days.

Scientists ran DNA taken from cultured CD4+ T cells through the Oncomine TCR Beta short-read assay for sequencing. In this case, cultured CD4+ T cells provided the extracted genomic DNA. TCRdb re-analysed the PCR reads in MiXCR, keeping a single row per CDR3 protein. The sample lists 7,000 to 9,000 distinct CDR3 sequences; roughly 45% were seen once. Regarding the study as a whole: Median SARS-CoV-2-reactive clonotype numbers rose nonsignificantly, about 20 to 40.

This clonotype has a handful of counts. The antigen remains unidentified. Treatment specified: approximately nine-day PBMC culture with coronavirus spike peptide pools or control peptides (ViraFEST assay). The unexposed donor's CD4+ T cells were collected before the COVID-19 pandemic (2011-2018). Antigen-specific T cell expansion with peptide pools preceded TCR sequencing in the ViraFEST approach. CDR1 and CDR2 (germline): SGHNT, YYREEE (reference sequence). With 5 bases removed from V and 0 bases from J, the gap between germline ends came to 11 bases. The CDR3 length is 14 residues. The receptor's source is a human donor in good health. The genes are TRBV5-4 and TRBJ1-2; unclear D gene. The specimen sequenced was CD4+ T cells from blood, cultured in vitro. CDR3 sequence reads: CASSGGGANYGYTF. CDR3 coding DNA: TGTGCCAGCAGTGGAGGTGGAGCTAACTATGGCTACACCTTC.